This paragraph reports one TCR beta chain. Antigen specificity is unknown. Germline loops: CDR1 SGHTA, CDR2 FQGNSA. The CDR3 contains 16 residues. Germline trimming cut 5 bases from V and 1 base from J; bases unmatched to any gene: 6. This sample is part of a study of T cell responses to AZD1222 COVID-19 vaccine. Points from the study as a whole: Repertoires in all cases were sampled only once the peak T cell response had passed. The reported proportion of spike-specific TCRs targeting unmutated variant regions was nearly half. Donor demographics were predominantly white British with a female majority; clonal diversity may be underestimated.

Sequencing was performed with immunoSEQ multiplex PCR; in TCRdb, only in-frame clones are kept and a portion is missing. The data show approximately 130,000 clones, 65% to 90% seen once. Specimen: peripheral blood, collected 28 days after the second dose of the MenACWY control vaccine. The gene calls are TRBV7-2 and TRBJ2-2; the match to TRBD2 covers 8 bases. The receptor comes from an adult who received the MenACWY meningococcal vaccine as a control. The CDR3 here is CASSLTSGQNTGELFF. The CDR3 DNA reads TGTGCCAGCAGCCTCACTAGCGGTCAGAACACCGGGGAGCTGTTTTTT.